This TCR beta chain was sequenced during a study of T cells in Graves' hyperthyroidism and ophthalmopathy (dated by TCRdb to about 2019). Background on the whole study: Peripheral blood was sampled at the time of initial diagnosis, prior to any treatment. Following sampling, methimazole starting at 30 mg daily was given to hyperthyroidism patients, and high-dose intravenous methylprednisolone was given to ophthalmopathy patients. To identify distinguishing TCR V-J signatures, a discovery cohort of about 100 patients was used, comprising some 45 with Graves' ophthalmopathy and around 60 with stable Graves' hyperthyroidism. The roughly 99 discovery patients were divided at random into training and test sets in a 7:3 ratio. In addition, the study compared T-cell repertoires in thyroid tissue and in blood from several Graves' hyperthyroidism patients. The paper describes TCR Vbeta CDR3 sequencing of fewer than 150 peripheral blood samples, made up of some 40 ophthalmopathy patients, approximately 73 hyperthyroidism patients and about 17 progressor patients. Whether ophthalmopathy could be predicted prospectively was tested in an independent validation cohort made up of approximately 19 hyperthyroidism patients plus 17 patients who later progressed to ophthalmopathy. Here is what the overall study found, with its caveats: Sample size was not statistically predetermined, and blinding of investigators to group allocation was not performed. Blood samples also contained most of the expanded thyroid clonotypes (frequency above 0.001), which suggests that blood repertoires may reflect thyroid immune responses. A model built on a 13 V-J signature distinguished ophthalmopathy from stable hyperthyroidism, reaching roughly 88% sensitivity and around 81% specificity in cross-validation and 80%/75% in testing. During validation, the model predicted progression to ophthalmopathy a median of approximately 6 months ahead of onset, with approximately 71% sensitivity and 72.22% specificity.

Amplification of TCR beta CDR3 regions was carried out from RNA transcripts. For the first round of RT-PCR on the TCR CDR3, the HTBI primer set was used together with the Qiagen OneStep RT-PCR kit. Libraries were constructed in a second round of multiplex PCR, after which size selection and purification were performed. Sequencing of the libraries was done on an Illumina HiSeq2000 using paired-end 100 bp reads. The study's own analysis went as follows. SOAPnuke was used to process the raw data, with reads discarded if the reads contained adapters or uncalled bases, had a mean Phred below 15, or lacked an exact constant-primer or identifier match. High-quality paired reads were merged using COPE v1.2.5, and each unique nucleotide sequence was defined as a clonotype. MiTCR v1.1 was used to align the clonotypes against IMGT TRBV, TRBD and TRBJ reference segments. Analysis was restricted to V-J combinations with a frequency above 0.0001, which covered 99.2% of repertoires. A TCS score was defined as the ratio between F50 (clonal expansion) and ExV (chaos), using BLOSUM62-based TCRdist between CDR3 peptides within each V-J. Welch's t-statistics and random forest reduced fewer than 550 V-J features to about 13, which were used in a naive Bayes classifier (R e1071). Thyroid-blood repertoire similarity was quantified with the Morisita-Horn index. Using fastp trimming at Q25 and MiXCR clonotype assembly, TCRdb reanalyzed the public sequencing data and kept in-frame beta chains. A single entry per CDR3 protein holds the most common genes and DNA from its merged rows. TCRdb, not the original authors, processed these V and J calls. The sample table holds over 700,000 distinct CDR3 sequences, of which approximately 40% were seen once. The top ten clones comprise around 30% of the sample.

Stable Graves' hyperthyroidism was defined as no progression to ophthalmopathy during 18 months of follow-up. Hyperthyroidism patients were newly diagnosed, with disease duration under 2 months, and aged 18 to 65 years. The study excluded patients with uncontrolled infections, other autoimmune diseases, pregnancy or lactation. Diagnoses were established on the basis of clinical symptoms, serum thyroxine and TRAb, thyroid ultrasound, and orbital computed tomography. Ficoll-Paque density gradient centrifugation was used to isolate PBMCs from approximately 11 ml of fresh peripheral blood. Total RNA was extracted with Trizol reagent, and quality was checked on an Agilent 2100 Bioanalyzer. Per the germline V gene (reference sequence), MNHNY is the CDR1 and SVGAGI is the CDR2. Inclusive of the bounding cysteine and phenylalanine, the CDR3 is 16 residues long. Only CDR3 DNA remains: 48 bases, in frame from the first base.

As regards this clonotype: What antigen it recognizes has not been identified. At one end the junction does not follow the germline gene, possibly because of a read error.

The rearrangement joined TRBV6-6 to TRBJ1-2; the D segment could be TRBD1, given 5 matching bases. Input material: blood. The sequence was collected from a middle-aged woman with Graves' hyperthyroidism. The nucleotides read TGTGCCAGCAGTATGAGTGGGGCCTTTACTAACCATGGCTACACCTTC. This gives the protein CASSMSGAFTNHGYTF.